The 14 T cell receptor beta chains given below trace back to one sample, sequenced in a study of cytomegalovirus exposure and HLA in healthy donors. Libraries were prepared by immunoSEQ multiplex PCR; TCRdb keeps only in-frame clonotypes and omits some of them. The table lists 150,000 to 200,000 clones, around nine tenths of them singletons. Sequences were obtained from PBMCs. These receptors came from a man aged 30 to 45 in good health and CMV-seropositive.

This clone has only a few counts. The CDR3 loop is CASSNWGEKLFF. The DNA of the CDR3 is TGTGCCAGCAGCAATTGGGGAGAAAAACTGTTTTTT. The V gene is TRBV5-6, the J gene TRBJ1-4; D not resolved. Trimming took 4 bases from V and 8 from J, leaving 9 bases between them. Germline loops: CDR1 SGHDT, CDR2 YYEEEE. The length of the CDR3 is 12 residues.

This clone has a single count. The CDR3 is CASSYSNRGRDTEAFF. In DNA, the CDR3 is TGTGCCAGCAGTTACTCGAACAGGGGGCGGGACACTGAAGCTTTCTTT. J is TRBJ1-1 and V is TRBV6-5; TRBD1 agrees at 9 bases. J gave up 3 bases and V 0 bases, and 5 bases lay outside the gene matches. The length of the CDR3 is 16 residues. Germline lookup yields CDR1 MNHEY and CDR2 SVGAGI.

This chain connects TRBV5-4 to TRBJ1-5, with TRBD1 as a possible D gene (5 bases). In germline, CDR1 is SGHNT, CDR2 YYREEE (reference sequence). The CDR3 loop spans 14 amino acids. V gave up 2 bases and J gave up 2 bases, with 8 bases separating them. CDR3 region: CASSLGGGNQPQHF. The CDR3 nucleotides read TGTGCCAGCAGCTTAGGAGGGGGCAATCAGCCCCAGCATTTT.

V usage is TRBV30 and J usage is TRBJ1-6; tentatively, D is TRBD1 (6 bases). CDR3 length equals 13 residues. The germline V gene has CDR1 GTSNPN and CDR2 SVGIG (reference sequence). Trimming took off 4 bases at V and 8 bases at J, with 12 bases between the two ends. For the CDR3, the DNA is TGTGCCTGGATGGGGACAAGGGATTCACCCCTCCACTTT. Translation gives CAWMGTRDSPLHF. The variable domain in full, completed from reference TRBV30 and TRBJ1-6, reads SQTIHQWPATLVQPVGSPLSLECTVEGTSNPNLYWYRQAAGRGLQLLFYSVGIGQISSEVPQNLSASRPQDRQFILSSKKLLLSDSGFYLCAWMGTRDSPLHFGNGTRLTVT.

The CDR3 loop reads CASSNSGEYGYTF. CDR3 nucleotides: TGTGCCAGCAGCAACTCAGGGGAATATGGCTACACCTTC. This sequence joins TRBV11-2 and TRBJ1-2; the D gene is possibly TRBD1 (6 bases). CDR1 SGHAT and CDR2 FQNNGV come from the germline V gene. This CDR3 has 13 amino acids. Trimming took 5 bases from V and 5 from J, leaving 12 bases between them.

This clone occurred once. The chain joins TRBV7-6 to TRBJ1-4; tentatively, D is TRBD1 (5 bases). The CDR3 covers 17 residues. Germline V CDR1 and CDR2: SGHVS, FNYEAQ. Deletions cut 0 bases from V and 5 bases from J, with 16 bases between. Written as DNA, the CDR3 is TGTGCCAGCAGCTTAGCCTCGGCCGGGTGGGGGAATGAAAAACTGTTTTTT. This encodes CASSLASAGWGNEKLFF.

The CDR3 loop reads CASHPRGRGEKLFF. The CDR3 nucleotides read TGTGCCAGTCATCCCAGGGGGCGAGGAGAAAAACTGTTTTTT. V and J are TRBV19 and TRBJ1-4; 8 nucleotides agree with TRBD1. V was clipped by 8 bases and J by 8 bases; unmatched bases: 10. This CDR3 has 14 residues. The germline gives CDR1 LNHDA, CDR2 SQIVND (reference sequence).

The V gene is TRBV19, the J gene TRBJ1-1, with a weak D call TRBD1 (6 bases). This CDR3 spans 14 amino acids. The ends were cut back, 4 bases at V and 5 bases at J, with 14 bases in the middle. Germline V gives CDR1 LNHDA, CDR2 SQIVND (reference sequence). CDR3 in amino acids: CASSSLDSWTEAFF. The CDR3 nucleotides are TGTGCCAGTAGTAGCTTGGACAGTTGGACTGAAGCTTTCTTT.

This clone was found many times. CDR3 coding DNA: TGTGCCAGCAGCGTAGGTCACAGAGACACCGGGGAGCTGTTTTTT. Translation gives CASSVGHRDTGELFF. The chain has TRBV9 and TRBJ2-2, with D uncertain. V was cut by 0 bases and J by 3 bases, with 9 bases left in between. From germline, CDR1 is SGDLS and CDR2 YYNGEE. The CDR3 extends over 15 amino acids.

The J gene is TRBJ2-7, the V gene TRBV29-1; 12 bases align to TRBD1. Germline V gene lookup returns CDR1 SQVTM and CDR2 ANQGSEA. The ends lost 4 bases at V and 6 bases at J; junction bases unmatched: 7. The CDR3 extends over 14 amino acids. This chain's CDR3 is CSVGGGDRGLEQYF. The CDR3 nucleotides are TGCAGCGTTGGGGGAGGGGACAGGGGGCTCGAGCAGTACTTC.

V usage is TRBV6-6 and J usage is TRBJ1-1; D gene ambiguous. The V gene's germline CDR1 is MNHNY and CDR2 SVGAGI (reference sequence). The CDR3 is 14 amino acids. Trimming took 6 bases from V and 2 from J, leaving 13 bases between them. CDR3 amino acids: CASRPTGANTEAFF. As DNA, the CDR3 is TGTGCCAGCAGGCCTACGGGTGCTAACACTGAAGCTTTCTTT.

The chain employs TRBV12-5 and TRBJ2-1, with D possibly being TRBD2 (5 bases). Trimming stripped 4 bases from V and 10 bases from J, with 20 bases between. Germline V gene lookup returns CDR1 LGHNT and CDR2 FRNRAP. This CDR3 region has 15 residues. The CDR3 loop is CASGSDSYRIGEQFF. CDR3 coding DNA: TGTGCTAGTGGTTCGGACTCATACCGCATCGGAGAGCAGTTCTTC.

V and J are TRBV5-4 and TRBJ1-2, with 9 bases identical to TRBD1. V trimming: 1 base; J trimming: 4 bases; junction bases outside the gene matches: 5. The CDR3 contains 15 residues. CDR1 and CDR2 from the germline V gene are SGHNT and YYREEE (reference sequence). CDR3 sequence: CASSLWTGVFYGYTF. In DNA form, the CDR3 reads TGTGCCAGCAGCTTGTGGACAGGGGTCTTCTATGGCTACACCTTC.

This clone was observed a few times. The CDR3 region has the DNA TGTGCCAGCAGTTACGGGGACGGGCGCACAGATACGCAGTATTTT. Its translation is CASSYGDGRTDTQYF. This chain links TRBV6-6 with TRBJ2-3; D is possibly TRBD1 or TRBD2 (5 bases each). CDR1 is MNHNY and CDR2 is SVGAGI in the germline V gene (reference sequence). The CDR3 totals 15 residues. Trimming stripped 2 bases from V and 1 base from J, with 10 bases between.